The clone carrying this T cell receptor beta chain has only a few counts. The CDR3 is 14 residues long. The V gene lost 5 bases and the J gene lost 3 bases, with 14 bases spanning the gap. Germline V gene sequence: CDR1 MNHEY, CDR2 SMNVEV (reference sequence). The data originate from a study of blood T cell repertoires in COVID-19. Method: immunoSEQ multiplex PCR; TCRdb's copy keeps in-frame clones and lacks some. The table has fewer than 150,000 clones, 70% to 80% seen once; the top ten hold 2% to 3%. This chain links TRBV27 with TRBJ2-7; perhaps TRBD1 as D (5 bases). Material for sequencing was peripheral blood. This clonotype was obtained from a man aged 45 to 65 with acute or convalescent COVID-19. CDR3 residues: CASSPRPGIYEQYF. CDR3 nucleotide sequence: TGTGCCAGCAGTCCCCGTCCAGGGATCTACGAGCAGTACTTC.